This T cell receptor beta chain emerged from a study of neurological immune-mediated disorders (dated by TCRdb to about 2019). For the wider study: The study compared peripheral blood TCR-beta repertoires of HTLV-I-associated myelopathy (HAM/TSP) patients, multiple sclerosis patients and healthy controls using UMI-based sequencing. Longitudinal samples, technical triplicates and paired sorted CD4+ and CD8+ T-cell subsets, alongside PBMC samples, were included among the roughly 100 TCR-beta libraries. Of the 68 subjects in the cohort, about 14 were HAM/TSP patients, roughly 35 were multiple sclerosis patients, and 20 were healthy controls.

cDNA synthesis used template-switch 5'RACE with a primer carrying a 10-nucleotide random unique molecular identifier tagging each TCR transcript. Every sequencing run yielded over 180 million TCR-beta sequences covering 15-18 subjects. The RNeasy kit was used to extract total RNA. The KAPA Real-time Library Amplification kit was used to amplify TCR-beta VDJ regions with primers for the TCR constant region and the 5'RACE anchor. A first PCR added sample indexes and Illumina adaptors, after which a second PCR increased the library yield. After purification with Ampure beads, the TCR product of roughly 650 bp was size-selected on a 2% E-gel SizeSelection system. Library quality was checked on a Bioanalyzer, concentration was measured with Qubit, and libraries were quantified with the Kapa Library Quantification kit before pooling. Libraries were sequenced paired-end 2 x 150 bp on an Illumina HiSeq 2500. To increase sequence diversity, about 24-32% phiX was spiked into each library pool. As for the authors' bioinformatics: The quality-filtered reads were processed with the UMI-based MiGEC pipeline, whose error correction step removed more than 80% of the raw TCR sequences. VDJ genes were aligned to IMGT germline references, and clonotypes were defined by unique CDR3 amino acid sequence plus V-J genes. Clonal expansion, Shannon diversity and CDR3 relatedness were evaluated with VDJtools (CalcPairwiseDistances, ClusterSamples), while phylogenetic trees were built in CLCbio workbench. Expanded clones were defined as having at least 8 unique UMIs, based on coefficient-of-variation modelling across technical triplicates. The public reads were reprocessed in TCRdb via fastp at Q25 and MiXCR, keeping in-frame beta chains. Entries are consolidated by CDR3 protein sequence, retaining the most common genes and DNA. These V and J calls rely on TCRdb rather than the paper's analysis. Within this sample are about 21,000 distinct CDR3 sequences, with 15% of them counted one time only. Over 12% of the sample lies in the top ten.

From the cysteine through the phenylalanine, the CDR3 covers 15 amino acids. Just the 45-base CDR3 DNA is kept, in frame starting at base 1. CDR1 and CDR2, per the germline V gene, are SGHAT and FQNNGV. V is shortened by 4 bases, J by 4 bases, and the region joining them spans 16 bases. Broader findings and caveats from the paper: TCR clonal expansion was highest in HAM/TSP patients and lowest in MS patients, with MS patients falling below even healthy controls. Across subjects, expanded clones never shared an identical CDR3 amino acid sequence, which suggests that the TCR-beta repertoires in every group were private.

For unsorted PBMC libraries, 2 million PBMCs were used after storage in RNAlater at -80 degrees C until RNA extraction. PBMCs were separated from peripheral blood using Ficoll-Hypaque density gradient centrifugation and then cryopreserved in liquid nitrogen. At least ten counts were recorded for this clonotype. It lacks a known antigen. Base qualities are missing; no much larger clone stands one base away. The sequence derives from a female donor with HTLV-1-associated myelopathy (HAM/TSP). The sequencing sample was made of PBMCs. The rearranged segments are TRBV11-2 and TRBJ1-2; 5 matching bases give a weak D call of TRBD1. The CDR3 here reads CASSSSGTPVYGYTF. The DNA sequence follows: TGTGCCAGCAGCTCCTCCGGGACGCCGGTCTATGGCTACACCTTC.